This record covers a single TCR beta chain. The protocol was immunoSEQ multiplex PCR, while the TCRdb copy is restricted to in-frame clones and leaves out a portion. The sample shows fewer than 250,000 clones, 80% to 90% of them seen only once. There are 18 residues in the CDR3. Germline lookup yields CDR1 WNHNN and CDR2 SYGVQD (reference sequence). V gave up 0 bases and J gave up 5 bases; unmatched junction bases: 12. The data were taken from a study of blood T cell repertoires in COVID-19. The wider study: T cells, B-cell-depleted T cells, or PBMCs provided the cDNA or gDNA that served as material.

The sequencing sample was made of PBMCs or T cells enriched from blood (not recorded which). This chain links TRBV10-1 with TRBJ2-7; 11 bases are shared with TRBD2. This TCR was recovered from a woman aged 18-30 years who had recovered from COVID-19. The CDR3 nucleotides are TGCGCCAGCAGTGAGTCAGTTCTTCTAGCGGGGGGCCCCCACGAGCAGTACTTC. This translates into CASSESVLLAGGPHEQYF.